This TCR beta chain was identified during a study of cytomegalovirus exposure and HLA in healthy donors. The junction had 4 bases not matched to a gene; V was cut back by 5 bases and J by 3 bases. The CDR3 has 14 amino acids. Germline values: CDR1 LNHDA, CDR2 SQIVND (reference sequence). Findings of the study overall: Cytomegalovirus-associated status was assigned to roughly 160 TCR beta chains.

Libraries were prepared by immunoSEQ multiplex PCR; TCRdb keeps only in-frame clonotypes and omits some of them. This sample has a few hundred thousand clones, with 88% found just once. This clone was picked up one time. Its antigen is unknown. The material sequenced was PBMCs. This chain joins TRBV19 and TRBJ2-3; 8 bases map to TRBD2. The TCR sequence derives from a young man in good health and CMV-seronegative. The CDR3 DNA sequence: TGTGCCAGTAGTCGAAGCGGGGGAACAGATACGCAGTATTTT. Its translation: CASSRSGGTDTQYF.